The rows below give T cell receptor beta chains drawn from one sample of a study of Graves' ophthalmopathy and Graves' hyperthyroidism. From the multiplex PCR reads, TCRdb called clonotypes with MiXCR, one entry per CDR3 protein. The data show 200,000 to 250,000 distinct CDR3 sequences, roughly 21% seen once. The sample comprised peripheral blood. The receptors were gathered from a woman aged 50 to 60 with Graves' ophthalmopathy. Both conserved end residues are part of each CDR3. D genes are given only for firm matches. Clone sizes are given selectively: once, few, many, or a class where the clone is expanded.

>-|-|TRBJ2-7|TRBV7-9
CASSSYRAPYYEQYF
TGTGCCAGCAGCTCCTACAGGGCCCCCTACTACGAGCAGTACTTC
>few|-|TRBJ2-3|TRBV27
CASSELDTQYF
TGTGCCAGCAGTGAGCTTGATACGCAGTATTTT
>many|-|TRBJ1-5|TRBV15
CATSREILEDYSNQPQHF
TGTGCCACCAGCAGAGAAATTCTTGAAGATTATAGCAATCAGCCCCAGCATTTT
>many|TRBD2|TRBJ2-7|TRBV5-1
CASSSTGTSGVYEQYF
TGCGCCAGCAGCTCTACAGGGACTAGCGGAGTATACGAGCAGTACTTC
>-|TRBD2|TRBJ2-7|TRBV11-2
CASSFGTSGSFGEQYF
TGTGCCAGCAGCTTTGGGACTAGCGGGTCCTTTGGGGAGCAGTACTTC
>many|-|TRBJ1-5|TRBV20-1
CSAFAGGRGQPQHF
TGCAGTGCTTTCGCGGGGGGGCGAGGACAGCCCCAGCATTTT
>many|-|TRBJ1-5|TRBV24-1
CATSGTDSNQPQHF
TGTGCCACCTCCGGGACGGATAGCAATCAGCCCCAGCATTTT
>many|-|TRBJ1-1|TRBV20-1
CSARSGNGAEAFF
TGCAGTGCTAGGTCTGGGAACGGGGCTGAAGCTTTCTTT
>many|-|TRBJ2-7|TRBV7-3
CASSPIRFLAGQASYEQYF
TGTGCCAGCAGCCCCATCCGGTTTCTAGCGGGACAGGCCTCCTACGAGCAGTACTTC
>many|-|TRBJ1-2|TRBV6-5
CASSYHPRGDVGYTF
TGTGCCAGCAGTTACCACCCCAGGGGCGACGTTGGCTACACCTTC
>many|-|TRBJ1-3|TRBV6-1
CASISTAGSGNTIYF
TGTGCCAGCATCTCGACAGCCGGCTCTGGAAACACCATATATTTT
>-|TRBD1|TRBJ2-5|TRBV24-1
CATSDSGQGMGETQYF
TGTGCCACCAGTGATTCTGGACAGGGAATGGGAGAGACCCAGTACTTC
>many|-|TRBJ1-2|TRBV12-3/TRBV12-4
CASRSAGEVYGYTF
TGTGCCAGCAGATCCGCAGGAGAAGTCTATGGCTACACCTTC
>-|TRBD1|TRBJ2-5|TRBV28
CASSTIQGAGETQYF
TGTGCCAGCAGTACGATACAGGGGGCCGGGGAGACCCAGTACTTC
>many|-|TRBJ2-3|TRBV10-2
CASSEFRDTQYF
TGCGCCAGCAGTGAGTTCAGGGATACGCAGTATTTT
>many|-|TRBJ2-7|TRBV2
CASSGSRFYEQYF
TGTGCCAGCAGTGGGAGCCGATTCTACGAGCAGTACTTC
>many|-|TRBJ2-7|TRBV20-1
CSAIGETGARDEQYF
TGCAGTGCAATTGGGGAGACGGGCGCTCGAGACGAGCAGTACTTC
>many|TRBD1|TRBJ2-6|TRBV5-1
CASSLGGAGANVLTF
TGTGCCAGCAGTTTAGGGGGCGCTGGGGCCAACGTCCTGACTTTC